This entry features one T cell receptor beta chain sequence. Its specificity is not known. The record originates from a study of cytomegalovirus exposure and HLA in healthy donors. Study context: Of all 400 or so donors who were genotyped, roughly 85% belonged to the Caucasian-associated ancestry cluster. Study observations and caveats: A prior analysis recorded that most TCR beta V segments were productive about 87% or about 30% of the time. Later analysis suggested links between common viral pathogens and several top significant clusters.

Healthy bone marrow donors made up the cohort. The PCR ran on 60 Vbeta and 13 Jbeta primers. Sequenced by immunoSEQ multiplex PCR; TCRdb stores in-frame clones only, minus some. The repertoire consists of about 200,000 clones, with approximately 80% occurring once and the leading ten covering 0.71%. The sequencing input was PBMCs. The receptor's source is a boy aged 2 to 9 in good health and CMV-seronegative.

The CDR3 region is CAISLGRGPYEQYF. The CDR3 DNA follows: TGTGCCATCAGCCTAGGCAGGGGCCCCTACGAGCAGTACTTC. The genes are TRBV6-1 and TRBJ2-7; D may be TRBD1 (6 bases). The ends were cut back, 10 bases at V and 2 bases at J, with 18 bases in the middle. The CDR3 loop spans 14 amino acids. Germline assignment: CDR1 MNHNS and CDR2 SASEGT.